The rows below give T cell receptor beta chains drawn from one sample of a study of CD8 T cells in Susac syndrome. Via MiXCR, TCRdb re-called the immunoSEQ multiplex PCR reads, giving one row per CDR3 protein. The sample has more than 150,000 distinct CDR3 sequences, about 94% seen once; the top ten hold 0.098%. The sample was CD4+ T cells from PBMCs. Source of these receptors: a human donor with Susac syndrome. Each CDR3 is given with its conserved first and last residue. Each record gives: D gene, clone size, J gene, V gene, CDR3 DNA, CDR3 protein. A D gene is named only where the DNA matches it firmly. Clone size is shown for a subset of rows, as once, few, many or a class of expanded clone.

-,-,TRBJ2-5,TRBV5-6,TGTGCCAGCAGCTGGGATGTGGAGACCCAGTACTTC,CASSWDVETQYF
-,-,TRBJ2-7,TRBV11-2,TGTGCCAGCAGCTTCCAATGGAACTCGGGCTACGAGCAGTACTTC,CASSFQWNSGYEQYF
-,-,TRBJ1-6,TRBV11-1,TGTGCCAGCAGCTTACTTGGACCCCTGAATTCACCCCTCCACTTT,CASSLLGPLNSPLHF
-,-,TRBJ2-5,TRBV6-5,TGTGCCAGCAGTTACACACAGGCCTTACAAGAGACCCAGTACTTC,CASSYTQALQETQYF
TRBD2,-,TRBJ2-1,TRBV5-1,TGCGCCAGCAGCTTGGCCACTGGACTAGCGGGGGTTGAGCAGTTCTTC,CASSLATGLAGVEQFF
TRBD2,-,TRBJ2-5,TRBV30,TGTGCCTGGAGTGGAAAACTAGCGGCCCAAGAGACCCAGTACTTC,CAWSGKLAAQETQYF
-,-,TRBJ1-1,TRBV5-1,TGCGCCAGCAGCCCCACGGGGGGGAGGGTTGAAGCTTTCTTT,CASSPTGGRVEAFF
TRBD1,-,TRBJ1-1,TRBV20-1,TGCAGTGCTTCAAGACAGGGGGGCACTGAAGCTTTCTTT,CSASRQGGTEAFF
-,-,TRBJ2-2,TRBV2,TGTGCCAGCAGTTATGGTACAGGGGAGGAGGGGGAGCTGTTTTTT,CASSYGTGEEGELFF
TRBD1,-,TRBJ1-4,TRBV4-1,TGCGCCAGCAGCCAGCGACAGGGAACAACTAATGAAAAACTGTTTTTT,CASSQRQGTTNEKLFF
-,-,TRBJ2-2,TRBV4-2,TGTGCCAGCAGCCAAGATCCGAGCGCCGGGGAGCTGTTTTTT,CASSQDPSAGELFF
-,once,TRBJ1-5,TRBV20-1,TGCAGTGCTGAGTGGGGTTCTCAGAATAGCAATCAGCCCCAGCATTTT,CSAEWGSQNSNQPQHF
-,-,TRBJ1-2,TRBV25-1,TGTGCCAGCAGTGGAGGTGCATCCGGCTACACCTTC,CASSGGASGYTF
-,-,TRBJ2-3,TRBV4-1,TGCGCCAGCAGCCAAGAGGGGGCGGGGGCCGGGGATACGCAGTATTTT,CASSQEGAGAGDTQYF
-,-,TRBJ1-1,TRBV30,TGTGCCTGGAGTGTATTGGCAGGGACTGAAGCTTTCTTT,CAWSVLAGTEAFF
-,-,TRBJ1-5,TRBV24-1,TGTGCCACCAGTGATTTGAGAGGGGGCAATCAGCCCCAGCATTTT,CATSDLRGGNQPQHF
-,-,TRBJ1-3,TRBV15,TGTGCCACCAGCAGAGACGTTGCGATGGAGGGTCGAAACACCATATATTTT,CATSRDVAMEGRNTIYF
-,-,TRBJ2-1,TRBV7-3,TGTGCCAGCAGCTTAGGCCAGGCGTGGGGAAATGAGCAGTTCTTC,CASSLGQAWGNEQFF
-,-,TRBJ2-4,TRBV6-2/TRBV6-3,TGTGCCAGCAGTTACTTAGAGACCCTAGCCAAAAACATTCAGTACTTC,CASSYLETLAKNIQYF